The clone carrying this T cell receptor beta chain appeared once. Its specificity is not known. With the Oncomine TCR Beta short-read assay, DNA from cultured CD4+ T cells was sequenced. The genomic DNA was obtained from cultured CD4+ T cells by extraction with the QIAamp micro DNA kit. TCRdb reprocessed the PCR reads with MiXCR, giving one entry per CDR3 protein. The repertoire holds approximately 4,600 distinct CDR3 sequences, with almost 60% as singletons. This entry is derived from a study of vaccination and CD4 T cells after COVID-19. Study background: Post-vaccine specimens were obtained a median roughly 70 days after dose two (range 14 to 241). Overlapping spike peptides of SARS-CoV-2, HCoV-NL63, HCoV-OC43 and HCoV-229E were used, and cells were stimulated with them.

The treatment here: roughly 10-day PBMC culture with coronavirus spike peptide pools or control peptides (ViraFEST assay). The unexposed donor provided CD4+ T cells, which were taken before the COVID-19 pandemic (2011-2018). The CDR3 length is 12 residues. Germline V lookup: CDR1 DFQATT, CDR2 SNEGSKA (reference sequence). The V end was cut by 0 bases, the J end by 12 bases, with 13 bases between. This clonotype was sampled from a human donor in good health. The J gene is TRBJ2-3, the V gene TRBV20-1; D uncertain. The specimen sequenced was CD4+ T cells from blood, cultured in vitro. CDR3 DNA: TGCAGTGCTAGAGATCCCCCGTACCTTCAGTATTTT. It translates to CSARDPPYLQYF.